The 22 T cell receptor beta chains reported below all come from one sample, sequenced in a study of human T cells and chemical hapten exposure. As for time point: patch test 2, 6 weeks after DPC sensitization. The treatment here: therapeutic diphenylcyclopropenone sensitization with weekly scalp DPC. MiXCR was run by TCRdb on the RACE reads, yielding one entry per CDR3 protein. This table holds fewer than 85,000 distinct CDR3 sequences, about 9.4% found once. The sequencing here drew on whole blood, taken in connection with sensitization to the hapten diphenylcyclopropenone (DPC). The receptors derive from a woman in her thirties with alopecia areata. Some clones in this sample may be carry-over from other donors' samples.

This clonotype turned up a few times. The V and J genes are TRBV29-1 and TRBJ2-5; 7 bases are a match to TRBD1. J was trimmed by 5 bases and V by 1 base; bases with no gene match: 4. This CDR3 has 13 amino acids. In germline, CDR1 is SQVTM, CDR2 ANQGSEA. The CDR3 DNA is TGCAGCGTTGAAGTCGTCAGGGGGGAGACCCAGTACTTC. Translated: CSVEVVRGETQYF.

This clonotype was seen many times. This chain connects TRBV6-2 or TRBV6-3 to TRBJ1-1, with TRBD1 matching 7 bases. CDR1 and CDR2 from the germline V gene are MNHEY and SVGEGT. The CDR3 spans 14 residues. The V segment lost 2 bases and the J segment 4 bases; nucleotides outside the gene matches: 4. DNA of the CDR3: TGTGCCAGCAGTTACAAGACAGGGACCACTGAAGCTTTCTTT. Translation gives CASSYKTGTTEAFF.

This clonotype was counted many times. The gene calls are TRBV7-9 and TRBJ2-1; TRBD1 matches 9 bases. Germline CDR1 SEHNR, CDR2 FQNEAQ (reference sequence). After removal of 5 bases from V and 8 bases from J, the junction contained 10 bases not matched to a gene. This CDR3 is 15 amino acids long. CDR3 coding DNA: TGTGCCAGCAGCCTATACAGGGGGCGCGAGGATGAGCAGTTCTTC. Protein: CASSLYRGREDEQFF. The full variable domain, its missing parts supplied by reference TRBV7-9 and TRBJ2-1, is DTGVSQNPRHKITKRGQNVTFRCDPISEHNRLYWYRQTLGQGPEFLTYFQNEAQLEKSRLLSDRFSAERPKGSFSTLEIQRTEQGDSAMYLCASSLYRGREDEQFFGPGTRLTVL.

This clonotype was picked up many times. The chain employs TRBV12-3 or TRBV12-4 and TRBJ1-2, with no clear D. The CDR3 covers 13 residues. V was clipped by 5 bases and J by 5 bases, with 12 bases between them. In DNA form, the CDR3 reads TGTGCCAGCAGTGAAGGGCTGGGGTATGGCTACACCTTC. This encodes CASSEGLGYGYTF.

This clonotype was picked up many times. The rearrangement links TRBV6-2 or TRBV6-3 to TRBJ2-3; D is possibly TRBD1 (5 bases). The CDR3 is made up of 15 amino acids. The V end was cut by 0 bases, the J end by 4 bases, with 11 bases between. Germline values: CDR1 MNHEY, CDR2 SVGEGT. CDR3 nucleotide sequence: TGTGCCAGCAGTTACTCGCTCAGGGTGCCAGATACGCAGTATTTT. Translating it yields CASSYSLRVPDTQYF.

At least ten counts were recorded for this clonotype. The V and J genes are TRBV7-2 and TRBJ1-1; 8 nucleotides agree with TRBD1. Looked up from germline, CDR1 is SGHTA and CDR2 is FQGNSA. Losses at the gene ends were 5 bases for V and 7 bases for J; bases not matched to a gene: 9. CDR3 length equals 14 residues. The CDR3 spells CASSLQGDYGEAFF. In DNA, the CDR3 is TGTGCCAGCAGCCTACAGGGGGACTACGGTGAAGCTTTCTTT.

This clonotype showed up many times. The gene calls are TRBV7-6 and TRBJ2-7; 7 nucleotides line up with TRBD1. Per the germline V gene, CDR1 is SGHVS and CDR2 is FNYEAQ. Trimming cost V 5 bases and J 3 bases; bases outside gene matches: 7. CDR3 length equals 14 residues. The CDR3 DNA is TGTGCCAGCAGCCCGTGGACAGGCAACTACGAGCAGTACTTC. As protein: CASSPWTGNYEQYF.

This chain connects TRBV4-3 to TRBJ1-4; no firm D call. V was trimmed by 3 bases and J by 5 bases, leaving 10 bases between them. The CDR3 consists of 14 residues. In germline, CDR1 is LGHNA, CDR2 YSLEER. CDR3 loop: CASSHGSQNEKLFF. CDR3 DNA sequence: TGCGCCAGCAGCCATGGGTCACAGAATGAAAAACTGTTTTTT.

The chain employs TRBV20-1 and TRBJ2-1; no definite D call. V lost 8 bases and J 0 bases, leaving 11 bases between the germline ends. In germline, CDR1 is DFQATT, CDR2 SNEGSKA (reference sequence). CDR3 length: 13 amino acids. The CDR3 spells CSTLPDSYNEQFF. The DNA of the CDR3 is TGCAGTACACTTCCCGACTCCTACAATGAGCAGTTCTTC.

This clonotype was found many times. One end of the junction varies from germline; a read error may be responsible. The gene calls are TRBV29-1 and TRBJ1-1, with D possibly TRBD1 on 6 matching bases. Looked up from germline, CDR1 is SQVTM and CDR2 is ANQGSEA. The CDR3 loop spans 15 amino acids. As DNA, the CDR3 is TGCAGCGCTGAAAGTGGGGGCAGGGTGGTGACTGAAGCTTTCTTT. It specifies CSAESGGRVVTEAFF. Variable domain in full (rest from reference TRBV29-1 and TRBJ1-1): SAVISQKPSRDICQRGTSLTIQCQVDSQVTMMFWYRQQPGQSLTLIATANQGSEATYESGFVIDKFPISRPNLTFSTLTVSNMSPEDSSIYLCSAESGGRVVTEAFFGQGTRLTVV.

The V call is TRBV25-1, the J call TRBJ1-2, with TRBD1 as a possible D gene (5 bases). This CDR3 comprises 13 residues. The germline V gene has CDR1 MGHDK and CDR2 SYGVNS. Between the trimmed V and J ends, which lost 1 base and 2 bases, there was a span of 5 bases. This CDR3 reads CASSEWDNYGYTF. In DNA, the CDR3 is TGTGCCAGCAGTGAATGGGACAACTATGGCTACACCTTC.

Only a few counts were recorded for this clonotype. This chain uses TRBV12-3 or TRBV12-4 with TRBJ2-3; D unclear. The CDR3 length is 14 residues. Trimming took 2 bases from V and 2 from J, leaving 8 bases between them. The CDR3 loop reads CASSLTQVTDTQYF. As DNA, the CDR3 is TGTGCCAGCAGTTTAACTCAGGTCACAGATACGCAGTATTTT.

This clonotype was found many times. The rearrangement links TRBV29-1 to TRBJ2-1; D is ambiguous. Trimming took off 4 bases at V and 0 bases at J, with 10 bases between the two ends. CDR1 and CDR2 from the germline V gene are SQVTM and ANQGSEA. This CDR3 has 14 residues. The CDR3 nucleotides are TGCAGCGTTGGAGCTGTGAGCTCCTACAATGAGCAGTTCTTC. It yields the protein CSVGAVSSYNEQFF.

This clonotype was seen repeatedly, ten times or more. The V and J genes are TRBV19 and TRBJ1-5; 8 bases map to TRBD1. The CDR3 is 15 residues long. The germline V gene has CDR1 LNHDA and CDR2 SQIVND (reference sequence). J was trimmed by 3 bases and V by 7 bases; bases with no gene match: 8. The CDR3: CASMRTGNTNQPQHF. In DNA form, the CDR3 reads TGTGCCAGTATGAGGACAGGGAATACCAATCAGCCCCAGCATTTT.

The CDR3 loop reads CASRGAGNQPQHF. CDR3 DNA sequence: TGTGCCAGCAGGGGTGCCGGAAATCAGCCCCAGCATTTT. The V and J genes are TRBV12-3 or TRBV12-4 and TRBJ1-5, with D uncertain. The CDR3 is 13 residues long. Between the trimmed V and J ends, which lost 6 bases and 4 bases, there was a span of 10 bases.

This clonotype showed up many times. The chain carries TRBV2 and TRBJ2-1, with 8 bases matching TRBD2. The J segment lost 7 bases and the V segment lost 1 base, leaving 6 bases of the junction unmatched. Germline CDR1 SNHLY, CDR2 FYNNEI. The CDR3 is 15 amino acids. CDR3 nucleotides: TGTGCCAGCAGTGAAGAAAGCGGGAGAACGAATGAGCAGTTCTTC. Protein sequence: CASSEESGRTNEQFF.

The sample holds many counts of this clonotype. The chain employs TRBV11-1 and TRBJ2-1, with 7 bases aligning to TRBD2. Losses at the gene ends were 4 bases for V and 3 bases for J; bases not matched to a gene: 9. CDR3 length: 16 amino acids. Germline CDR1 SGHAT, CDR2 FQDESV (reference sequence). CDR3 in DNA: TGTGCCAGCAGCTCCAGTGCGGGAGTAATCTACAATGAGCAGTTCTTC. Translation gives CASSSSAGVIYNEQFF.

This clonotype has at least ten counts. V usage is TRBV20-1 and J usage is TRBJ2-5; a possible D gene is TRBD2 (6 bases). Looked up from germline, CDR1 is DFQATT and CDR2 is SNEGSKA (reference sequence). The CDR3 is made up of 14 amino acids. Trimming removed 0 bases from V and 2 bases from J, with 10 bases in between. This CDR3 reads CSARDAGSQETQYF. The CDR3 region has the DNA TGCAGTGCTAGAGATGCGGGATCACAAGAGACCCAGTACTTC.

The table lists this clonotype with many counts. The rearrangement links TRBV2 to TRBJ2-2; a possible D gene is TRBD1 (6 bases). CDR3 length: 13 residues. CDR1 is SNHLY and CDR2 is FYNNEI in the germline V gene. Trimming removed 10 bases at V and 2 bases at J, with 11 bases between. The CDR3 nucleotides are TGTGCCACCACACAGGGAAACACCGGGGAGCTGTTTTTT. Its protein is CATTQGNTGELFF.

This clonotype was detected many times. The J gene is TRBJ2-2, the V gene TRBV20-1; 8 bases line up with TRBD2. Germline V CDR1 and CDR2: DFQATT, SNEGSKA (reference sequence). V shed 3 bases, J shed 7 bases, and the junction held 7 bases outside the gene matches. The CDR3 length is 14 residues. The CDR3 nucleotides are TGCAGTGCTAGTAGTGACGGGAGGGACGGGGAGCTGTTTTTT. Its protein is CSASSDGRDGELFF.

At least ten counts were recorded for this clonotype. CDR3 nucleotide sequence: TGCGCCAGCAGTTCTAGCGTAAAATCCGGCGAGCAGTACTTC. Translated, it gives CASSSSVKSGEQYF. The chain couples TRBV5-1 to TRBJ2-7, with D perhaps matching TRBD2 (6 bases). Trimming removed 5 bases from V and 6 bases from J, with 18 bases in between. This CDR3 has 14 residues. Per germline, CDR1 SGHRS and CDR2 YFSETQ.

This clonotype was counted many times. The chain joins TRBV21-1 to TRBJ2-5; the table's TRBD2 call for D was not verified on the DNA. TRBV21-1 constitutes a pseudogene. The CDR3 totals 23 residues. The CDR3 DNA is TGTGCCAGCAGCAAAGCGACCGGGACTAGCGGCATGGGAAAGACTCGGTACCAAGAGACCCAGTACTTC. It codes for CASSKATGTSGMGKTRYQETQYF.